These 24 T cell receptor beta chains came from one sample sequenced in a study of blood T cell repertoires in COVID-19. Generated by immunoSEQ multiplex PCR, the TCRdb table keeps only in-frame clones and is missing some. In the table there are 190,000 or so clones, about 86% of which are singletons. The sample was peripheral blood. These receptors were collected from a woman under 30 who had recovered from COVID-19.

Ten or more counts support this clone. The chain joins TRBV4-3 to TRBJ2-5, with 11 bases that match TRBD2. The junction had 5 bases not matched to a gene; V was cut back by 0 bases and J by 2 bases. Germline assignment: CDR1 LGHNA and CDR2 YSLEER. The CDR3 covers 17 residues. The CDR3 nucleotides are TGCGCCAGCAGCCAAGATATAGGGACTAGCGGTCAAGAGACCCAGTACTTC. It specifies CASSQDIGTSGQETQYF.

This chain connects TRBV5-4 to TRBJ2-3; TRBD2 matches at 8 bases. This CDR3 region has 14 residues. Germline CDR1 reads SGHNT; CDR2 reads YYREEE (reference sequence). V lost 2 bases, J lost 2 bases, and 1 base stayed unmatched. The CDR3 sequence is CASSLLADTDTQYF. CDR3 coding DNA: TGTGCCAGCAGCTTACTAGCGGACACAGATACGCAGTATTTT.

This chain connects TRBV11-1 to TRBJ2-7, with a weak D call TRBD1 (6 bases). The V and J ends lost 2 bases and 0 bases respectively, with 14 bases between them. The CDR3 is 16 residues long. Looked up from germline, CDR1 is SGHAT and CDR2 is FQDESV (reference sequence). The CDR3 region is CASSLNQGLYSYEQYF. For the CDR3, the DNA is TGTGCCAGCAGCTTAAACCAGGGGTTATACTCCTACGAGCAGTACTTC.

The table lists this clone with a count of one. The chain links TRBV7-2 to TRBJ2-7, with D possibly being TRBD1 (6 bases). The germline V and J ends were trimmed by 3 bases and 3 bases, with 12 bases remaining between them. The CDR3 loop spans 14 amino acids. Germline V gives CDR1 SGHTA, CDR2 FQGNSA. The CDR3 coding sequence is TGTGCCAGCAGCTTGTCAGGGGAATACTACGAGCAGTACTTC. Translating it yields CASSLSGEYYEQYF.

The V gene is TRBV2, the J gene TRBJ1-5, with 7 bases that match TRBD1. The CDR3 is 14 amino acids. The germline V gene has CDR1 SNHLY and CDR2 FYNNEI. Trimming cost V 7 bases and J 4 bases; bases outside gene matches: 7. The chain's CDR3 is CASTGLTGNQPQHF. CDR3 in DNA: TGTGCCAGCACCGGACTGACAGGGAATCAGCCCCAGCATTTT.

The chain couples TRBV7-2 to TRBJ1-1; 9 nucleotides line up with TRBD1. The length of the CDR3 is 14 residues. Germline CDR1 is SGHTA and CDR2 is FQGNSA. The V segment lost 5 bases and the J segment 4 bases; nucleotides outside the gene matches: 5. CDR3 bases: TGTGCCAGCAGCCCGCACAGGGGGCTCACTGAAGCTTTCTTT. Translation gives CASSPHRGLTEAFF. The variable domain in full, completed from reference TRBV7-2 and TRBJ1-1, reads GAGVSQSPSNKVTEKGKDVELRCDPISGHTALYWYRQSLGQGLEFLIYFQGNSAPDKSGLPSDRFSAERTGGSVSTLTIQRTQQEDSAVYLCASSPHRGLTEAFFGQGTRLTVV.

V and J are TRBV6-5 and TRBJ2-2, with 8 bases that match TRBD1. The germline gives CDR1 MNHEY, CDR2 SVGAGI. After removal of 5 bases from V and 4 bases from J, the junction contained 6 bases not matched to a gene. This CDR3 spans 15 amino acids. The CDR3 nucleotides read TGTGCCAGCAGTACCCTCACAGGGGGCACCGGGGAGCTGTTTTTT. It encodes CASSTLTGGTGELFF.

V usage is TRBV10-3 and J usage is TRBJ2-1, with 9 nucleotides matching TRBD2. The junction had 9 bases not matched to a gene; V was cut back by 4 bases and J by 8 bases. CDR3 length equals 15 residues. Germline-derived CDR1 and CDR2 are ENHRY and SYGVKD. The CDR3, as DNA: TGTGCCATCAGTGGCGGGGGGGATCTTGGCGATGAGCAGTTCTTC. This encodes CAISGGGDLGDEQFF.

The V gene is TRBV19, the J gene TRBJ1-4; TRBD1 might be the D (6 bases). V lost 1 base and J 10 bases, leaving 16 bases between the germline ends. The CDR3 consists of 15 residues. CDR1 is LNHDA, CDR2 SQIVND, per germline (reference sequence). This CDR3 reads CASSIVGGQSGKLFF. Here the CDR3 DNA reads TGTGCCAGTAGTATAGTGGGCGGACAGTCCGGAAAACTGTTTTTT.

J is TRBJ1-2 and V is TRBV2, with D possibly TRBD1 on 6 matching bases. This CDR3 has 16 amino acids. Trimming cost V 5 bases and J 2 bases, with 18 bases left between them. Germline V gene sequence: CDR1 SNHLY, CDR2 FYNNEI. DNA of the CDR3: TGTGCCAGCAGTCCTACAGGGAGAGGGGGAAACTATGGCTACACCTTC. As protein: CASSPTGRGGNYGYTF.

The chain has TRBV4-2 and TRBJ1-6; the match to TRBD1 covers 9 bases. J lost 9 bases, V lost 0 bases, and 3 bases had no gene match. The CDR3 has 15 residues. In germline, CDR1 is LGHNA, CDR2 YNFKEQ. CDR3 in DNA: TGTGCCAGCAGCCAAGAACGGGACAGGGTTTCACCCCTCCACTTT. As protein: CASSQERDRVSPLHF.

The chain carries TRBV10-3 and TRBJ2-2; perhaps TRBD2 as D (5 bases). V dropped 0 bases and J dropped 3 bases, with 8 bases sitting between them. This CDR3 comprises 15 residues. The germline CDR1 and CDR2 sequences are ENHRY and SYGVKD. The CDR3 DNA follows: TGTGCCATCAGTGAGTCAGAGGGATACACCGGGGAGCTGTTTTTT. Translated, it gives CAISESEGYTGELFF.

The CDR3 reads CASSLGANTGELFF. In nucleotides, the CDR3 is TGTGCCAGCAGTTTAGGAGCGAACACCGGGGAGCTGTTTTTT. The chain recombines TRBV27 with TRBJ2-2, with unresolved D. This CDR3 is 14 amino acids long. Trimming took 2 bases from V and 0 from J, leaving 4 bases between them. Germline values: CDR1 MNHEY, CDR2 SMNVEV (reference sequence).

In this sample, this clone turned up a few times. CDR3 DNA: TGTGCCAGCAGTGAAGGGACAGGGGCGGGCAATCAGCCCCAGCATTTT. The encoded protein is CASSEGTGAGNQPQHF. This chain links TRBV25-1 with TRBJ1-5, with 10 bases identical to TRBD1. V gave up 2 bases and J gave up 2 bases; unmatched junction bases: 3. CDR3 length equals 16 residues. The germline V gene has CDR1 MGHDK and CDR2 SYGVNS.

This clone was recorded a few times. The gene calls are TRBV3-1 (or the pseudogene TRBV3-2) and TRBJ2-2, with D possibly being TRBD1 (6 bases). Germline values: CDR1 LGHDT, CDR2 YNNKEL (reference sequence). The CDR3 is 14 residues long. Deletions cut 4 bases from V and 5 bases from J, with 11 bases between. The CDR3: CASSREGGTGELFF. In nucleotides, the CDR3 is TGTGCCAGCAGCCGGGAAGGGGGTACCGGGGAGCTGTTTTTT.

The chain is built from TRBV18 and TRBJ2-2; weak D call: TRBD1 (6 bases). CDR3 length equals 15 residues. Germline V gives CDR1 KGHSH, CDR2 LQKENI. Trimming stripped 3 bases from V and 0 bases from J, with 8 bases between. CDR3 sequence: CASSPGHTNTGELFF. The CDR3 DNA is TGTGCCAGCTCACCGGGACACACGAACACCGGGGAGCTGTTTTTT.

The chain recombines TRBV7-2 with TRBJ1-2; 10 bases line up with TRBD1. Unmatched junction bases numbered 7, after V lost 3 bases and J lost 6 bases. The CDR3 totals 15 residues. Germline loops: CDR1 SGHTA, CDR2 FQGNSA. Written as DNA, the CDR3 is TGTGCCAGCAGCTTTCGGACAGGGGGAGAGGATGGCTACACCTTC. Protein: CASSFRTGGEDGYTF. The full variable domain, with the rest looked up from reference TRBV7-2 and TRBJ1-2, is GAGVSQSPSNKVTEKGKDVELRCDPISGHTALYWYRQSLGQGLEFLIYFQGNSAPDKSGLPSDRFSAERTGGSVSTLTIQRTQQEDSAVYLCASSFRTGGEDGYTFGSGTRLTVV.

The chain carries TRBV3-1 (or the pseudogene TRBV3-2) and TRBJ1-3; the D gene is possibly TRBD1 (6 bases). V dropped 1 base and J dropped 3 bases, with 10 bases sitting between them. There are 15 residues in the CDR3. CDR1 is LGHDT and CDR2 is YNNKEL in the germline V gene (reference sequence). The CDR3 loop reads CASSQGQGFGNTIYF. CDR3 sequence (DNA): TGTGCCAGCAGCCAAGGGCAGGGGTTTGGAAACACCATATATTTT.

This clone appeared a few times. The V and J genes are TRBV27 and TRBJ2-3; D is unclear. Per germline, CDR1 MNHEY and CDR2 SMNVEV (reference sequence). The CDR3 sequence is 11 residues long. Trimming shortened V by 4 bases and J by 8 bases, and 7 bases separated the two germline ends. CDR3 protein: CASSSSFTQYF. DNA of the CDR3: TGTGCCAGCAGTTCTAGTTTTACGCAGTATTTT.

This clone was counted only a few times. The rearrangement joins TRBV6-6 to TRBJ1-2; unclear D gene. Germline V CDR1 and CDR2: MNHNY, SVGAGI (reference sequence). Trimming left V 4 bases short and J 1 base short, with 13 bases between. The CDR3 length is 15 residues. The DNA of the CDR3 is TGTGCCAGCAGTTCCGAGCGAGCTTTTAACTATGGCTACACCTTC. This translates into CASSSERAFNYGYTF.

The chain couples TRBV4-3 to TRBJ1-1; TRBD1 might be the D (6 bases). CDR1 LGHNA and CDR2 YSLEER come from the germline V gene. This CDR3 spans 15 amino acids. V was trimmed by 3 bases and J by 1 base, leaving 12 bases between them. This CDR3 reads CASSHEWTANTEAFF. CDR3 DNA: TGCGCCAGCAGCCACGAATGGACAGCGAACACTGAAGCTTTCTTT.

The chain is built from TRBV4-3 and TRBJ2-1, with D perhaps TRBD2 (6 bases). The CDR3 is 12 amino acids. The germline V gene encodes CDR1 LGHNA and CDR2 YSLEER. Trimming removed 4 bases at V and 13 bases at J, with 14 bases between. The CDR3 spells CASSLAGYSQFF. The CDR3 coding sequence is TGCGCCAGCAGCCTTGCGGGGTATTCTCAGTTCTTC.

The chain recombines TRBV4-3 with TRBJ1-5; D gene ambiguous. The CDR3 has 15 residues. Germline V gene data show CDR1 as LGHNA and CDR2 as YSLEER. V dropped 0 bases and J dropped 5 bases, with 11 bases sitting between them. The chain's CDR3 is CASSQDSSNYQPQHF. The CDR3 DNA follows: TGCGCCAGCAGCCAAGATAGCAGCAACTATCAGCCCCAGCATTTT.

The rearrangement joins TRBV5-1 to TRBJ2-7, with unresolved D. The CDR3 is 13 residues long. V lost 0 bases and J 2 bases, leaving 6 bases between the germline ends. CDR1 and CDR2 from the germline V gene are SGHRS and YFSETQ. The CDR3 region has the DNA TGCGCCAGCAGCTTGGACAATACCTACGAGCAGTACGTC. Amino acids: CASSLDNTYEQYV.